The 16 T cell receptor beta chains reported below all come from one sample, sequenced in a study of vaccination and CD4 T cells after COVID-19. One entry per CDR3 protein, called by TCRdb with MiXCR from the PCR reads. The sample has some 20,000 distinct CDR3 sequences, around 64% seen once; the top ten hold roughly 1.1%. Sequenced material: CD4+ T cells from blood, taken after SARS-CoV-2 vaccination. All receptors come from a human donor who had recovered from COVID-19.

CDR3 sequence (DNA): TGTGCCAGCAGTTTATCCCTGGGGGTAGGAGATTCACCCCTCCACTTT. Protein: CASSLSLGVGDSPLHF. The rearrangement uses TRBV28 and TRBJ1-6; maybe TRBD1 (5 bases). CDR1 is MDHEN and CDR2 is SYDVKM in the germline V gene. The CDR3 consists of 16 residues. V was trimmed by 1 base and J by 8 bases, leaving 15 bases between them. Full variable domain (outside the CDR3, taken from reference TRBV28 and TRBJ1-6): DVKVTQSSRYLVKRTGEKVFLECVQDMDHENMFWYRQDPGLGLRLIYFSYDVKMKEKGDIPEGYSVSREKKERFSLILESASTNQTSMYLCASSLSLGVGDSPLHFGNGTRLTVT.

The CDR3 reads CASSFRGQSQETQYF. The CDR3 coding sequence is TGTGCCAGCAGCTTCAGGGGCCAATCCCAAGAGACCCAGTACTTC. This chain connects TRBV7-3 to TRBJ2-5; tentative D call: TRBD1 (6 bases). CDR1 is SGHTA, CDR2 FQGTGA, per germline. The CDR3 has 15 residues. Trimming removed 3 bases from V and 1 base from J, with 12 bases in between.

The rearrangement joins TRBV6-1 to TRBJ2-3; no definite D call. The ends were cut back, 4 bases at V and 2 bases at J, with 13 bases in the middle. Germline V gene data show CDR1 as MNHNS and CDR2 as SASEGT. This CDR3 comprises 15 residues. In DNA, the CDR3 is TGTGCCAGCAGTGGAGCGCTAGGGCCCACAGATACGCAGTATTTT. Its protein product is CASSGALGPTDTQYF.

J is TRBJ2-1 and V is TRBV24-1; 12 nucleotides agree with TRBD2. Losses at the gene ends were 3 bases for V and 9 bases for J; bases not matched to a gene: 8. Germline V lookup: CDR1 KGHDR, CDR2 SFDVKD. There are 16 residues in the CDR3. CDR3 loop: CATSDPGLAGFGEQFF. The CDR3 DNA follows: TGTGCCACCAGTGATCCGGGACTAGCGGGTTTTGGTGAGCAGTTCTTC.

V is TRBV20-1 and J is TRBJ2-5; 12 bases fit TRBD2. V shed 6 bases, J shed 3 bases, and the junction held 5 bases outside the gene matches. The CDR3 is 14 residues long. In germline, CDR1 is DFQATT, CDR2 SNEGSKA (reference sequence). The CDR3: CSATTSGSEETQYF. The CDR3 bases are TGCAGTGCGACGACTAGCGGGAGCGAAGAGACCCAGTACTTC.

The chain combines TRBV7-9 with TRBJ1-4; D is uncertain. With 1 base removed from V and 0 bases from J, the gap between germline ends came to 9 bases. The CDR3 is made up of 16 amino acids. CDR1 and CDR2 from the germline V gene are SEHNR and FQNEAQ (reference sequence). Here the CDR3 reads CASSLGSGATNEKLFF. The CDR3 DNA sequence: TGTGCCAGCAGCTTAGGGTCAGGAGCAACTAATGAAAAACTGTTTTTT.

This clonotype showed up just a few times. The rearrangement uses TRBV6-2 or TRBV6-3 and TRBJ1-1; possibly TRBD1 for D (5 bases). The V gene lost 7 bases and the J gene lost 0 bases, with 15 bases spanning the gap. Germline V gene data show CDR1 as MNHEY and CDR2 as SVGEGT. This CDR3 comprises 15 residues. CDR3 protein: CASNPPGLMNTEAFF. In DNA form, the CDR3 reads TGTGCCAGCAATCCGCCGGGACTGATGAACACTGAAGCTTTCTTT.

V and J are TRBV28 and TRBJ2-3; 13 bases are a match to TRBD2. The germline V gene encodes CDR1 MDHEN and CDR2 SYDVKM. The J segment lost 2 bases and the V segment lost 6 bases, leaving 5 bases of the junction unmatched. This CDR3 contains 16 residues. The CDR3 coding sequence is TGTGCCAGCAGGACTAGCGGGAGGACGAACACAGATACGCAGTATTTT. This codes for CASRTSGRTNTDTQYF.

The CDR3 DNA reads TGCAGTGCTATAGACACCTTTGCAACTAATGAAAAACTGTTTTTT. Its translation is CSAIDTFATNEKLFF. V usage is TRBV20-1 and J usage is TRBJ1-4, with unresolved D. Germline CDR1 DFQATT, CDR2 SNEGSKA (reference sequence). This CDR3 spans 15 amino acids. V was cut by 4 bases and J by 0 bases, with 12 bases left in between.

This clonotype was seen a handful of times. This chain uses TRBV6-2 or TRBV6-3 with TRBJ2-2; TRBD2 agrees at 9 bases. The CDR3 is made up of 15 amino acids. Germline lookup yields CDR1 MNHEY and CDR2 SVGEGT. J was trimmed by 6 bases and V by 4 bases; bases with no gene match: 6. The CDR3 is CASSWGAGGAGELFF. In DNA form, the CDR3 reads TGTGCCAGCAGTTGGGGAGCGGGAGGCGCCGGGGAGCTGTTTTTT.

The CDR3 nucleotides read TGTGCCAGCAAGACGGCAGATACGCAGTATTTT. This gives the protein CASKTADTQYF. The rearrangement links TRBV6-1 to TRBJ2-3, with D hard to call. The germline V and J ends were trimmed by 7 bases and 4 bases, with 6 bases remaining between them. The length of the CDR3 is 11 residues. Germline loops: CDR1 MNHNS, CDR2 SASEGT.

The rearrangement uses TRBV7-9 and TRBJ2-3, with 8 bases identical to TRBD1. The germline gives CDR1 SEHNR, CDR2 FQNEAQ (reference sequence). With 4 bases clipped from V and 0 bases from J, the junction kept 3 bases outside the gene matches. This CDR3 region has 15 residues. The CDR3 is CASSYGTGSTDTQYF. The CDR3 DNA follows: TGTGCCAGCAGCTACGGGACAGGCAGCACAGATACGCAGTATTTT.

This clonotype was seen just once. The V call is TRBV19, the J call TRBJ2-7, with 7 bases that match TRBD1. The CDR3 contains 14 residues. V gave up 4 bases and J gave up 5 bases; unmatched junction bases: 8. Germline V gives CDR1 LNHDA, CDR2 SQIVND (reference sequence). CDR3 residues: CASSTDRALDEQYF. The CDR3 DNA sequence: TGTGCCAGTAGTACAGACAGGGCCTTAGACGAGCAGTACTTC.

The J gene is TRBJ2-5, the V gene TRBV6-1; possibly TRBD1 or TRBD2 for D (5 bases each). Trimming stripped 1 base from V and 5 bases from J, with 8 bases between. CDR3 length: 13 residues. The germline V gene has CDR1 MNHNS and CDR2 SASEGT. CDR3: CASSEVWGETQYF. CDR3 nucleotides: TGTGCCAGCAGTGAAGTTTGGGGGGAGACCCAGTACTTC.

The V and J genes are TRBV27 and TRBJ2-5, with no clear D. Germline-derived CDR1 and CDR2 are MNHEY and SMNVEV (reference sequence). The CDR3 covers 13 residues. Trimming stripped 5 bases from V and 1 base from J, with 8 bases between. The DNA for the CDR3 is TGTGCCAGCAGTCTGCCCTTCCAAGAGACCCAGTACTTC. Translation: CASSLPFQETQYF.

This clonotype was found a few times. The chain joins TRBV20-1 to TRBJ1-1; 7 bases line up with TRBD1. V shed 5 bases, J shed 1 base, and the junction held 7 bases outside the gene matches. Germline assignment: CDR1 DFQATT and CDR2 SNEGSKA (reference sequence). This CDR3 spans 14 amino acids. The chain's CDR3 is CSAQGGAPNTEAFF. The CDR3 DNA reads TGCAGTGCTCAGGGGGGGGCGCCGAACACTGAAGCTTTCTTT.